The clone carrying this T cell receptor (beta chain) was recorded a few times. Participants, about 18 to 100 years old, spanned around 25 US areas. Germline CDR1 is SGHDT and CDR2 is YYEEEE. The CDR3 is 13 residues long. V was clipped by 0 bases and J by 6 bases, with 7 bases between them. Here immunoSEQ multiplex PCR was the method, and the copy in TCRdb shows in-frame clones only, minus some. The table shows about 220,000 clones, with around 88% occurring only once. This entry is derived from a study of blood T cell repertoires in COVID-19. Sequencing was performed on PBMCs or T cells enriched from blood (not recorded which). The genes are TRBV5-6 and TRBJ1-5; perhaps TRBD1 as D (6 bases). The source of this sequence is a woman aged 45-59 years with acute COVID-19. CDR3 nucleotides: TGTGCCAGCAGCTTGGGAGGGGGTCAGCCCCAGCATTTT. As protein: CASSLGGGQPQHF.